A single sample gave rise to the 14 T cell receptor beta chains below, sequenced in a study of blood T cell repertoires in COVID-19. Data came from immunoSEQ multiplex PCR; TCRdb stores just in-frame clones and leaves some out. The data contain under 200,000 clones, roughly 86% of them seen just once; the ten biggest clones take up roughly 2.5%. Sequences were obtained from peripheral blood. The source is a man aged 40-50 years with active or convalescent COVID-19.

The V gene is TRBV27, the J gene TRBJ1-1; TRBD1 aligns across 8 bases. CDR3 length: 17 residues. CDR1 MNHEY and CDR2 SMNVEV come from the germline V gene (reference sequence). V shed 6 bases and J 1 base; nucleotides not matched to a gene: 13. The CDR3 DNA follows: TGTGCCAGCAGGTTAGGACAGGGTCCCAACTGGAACACTGAAGCTTTCTTT. Translating gives CASRLGQGPNWNTEAFF.

J is TRBJ1-3 and V is TRBV5-1; no clear D gene. This CDR3 contains 14 residues. The germline gives CDR1 SGHRS, CDR2 YFSETQ. V lost 4 bases and J lost 4, with 12 bases in between. CDR3 sequence (DNA): TGCGCCAGCAGCCTGGACTGGTGGGGAAACACCATATATTTT. Its protein product is CASSLDWWGNTIYF.

By proportion, this clone is medium-sized (0.01 to 0.1%). The V call is TRBV24-1, the J call TRBJ1-1, with 9 bases fitting TRBD1. V trimming: 4 bases; J trimming: 2 bases; junction bases outside the gene matches: 7. Germline loops: CDR1 KGHDR, CDR2 SFDVKD. This CDR3 spans 16 amino acids. The CDR3 nucleotides are TGTGCCACCAGTGAGTCCGGGACAGGGACAAACACTGAAGCTTTCTTT. Protein product: CATSESGTGTNTEAFF.

The CDR3 spells CASSQARTGAYGYTF. CDR3 nucleotide sequence: TGTGCCAGCAGCCAAGCCCGGACAGGAGCGTATGGCTACACCTTC. V and J are TRBV14 and TRBJ1-2, with TRBD1 matching 7 bases. This CDR3 is 15 amino acids long. Germline V gene sequence: CDR1 SGHDN, CDR2 FVKESK. The V segment lost 1 base and the J segment 5 bases; nucleotides outside the gene matches: 7.

The chain employs TRBV30 and TRBJ1-1; D not certain. Trimming stripped 5 bases from V and 1 base from J, with 11 bases between. Germline assignment: CDR1 GTSNPN and CDR2 SVGIG (reference sequence). The CDR3 runs 13 residues. CDR3 DNA: TGTGCCTGGTCCCTCCAGGAGAACACTGAAGCTTTCTTT. Amino acids: CAWSLQENTEAFF.

The chain links TRBV7-6 to TRBJ1-5, with D uncertain. Trimming left V 1 base short and J 0 bases short, with 16 bases between. CDR3 length: 18 amino acids. Germline V gene lookup returns CDR1 SGHVS and CDR2 FNYEAQ. The CDR3 DNA reads as TGTGCCAGCAGCTTAGAAGCCGGAGACTTATATAGCAATCAGCCCCAGCATTTT. As protein: CASSLEAGDLYSNQPQHF.

This clone has more than one count but fewer than ten. The chain joins TRBV5-1 to TRBJ1-1; D possibly corresponds to TRBD1 (5 bases). Looked up from germline, CDR1 is SGHRS and CDR2 is YFSETQ. V was shortened by 2 bases and J by 1 base, with 6 bases between the two germline ends. The CDR3 length is 13 residues. Here the CDR3 reads CASSFQGNTEAFF. CDR3 nucleotide sequence: TGCGCCAGCAGCTTCCAGGGGAACACTGAAGCTTTCTTT.

This chain connects TRBV5-8 to TRBJ2-7, with no clear D. Germline CDR1 SGHTS, CDR2 YDEGEE. The V and J ends lost 2 bases and 3 bases respectively, with 3 bases between them. The length of the CDR3 is 11 residues. CDR3 loop: CASSFHYEQYF. CDR3 DNA sequence: TGTGCCAGCAGCTTCCACTACGAGCAGTACTTC.

This chain joins TRBV7-2 and TRBJ1-2; a possible D gene is TRBD1 (6 bases). V was cut by 4 bases and J by 5 bases, with 20 bases left in between. CDR3 length: 16 residues. CDR1 is SGHTA and CDR2 is FQGNSA in the germline V gene. The CDR3 sequence: CASSSTLTGLQYGYTF. The CDR3 DNA follows: TGTGCCAGCAGCTCGACGCTTACAGGGCTTCAGTATGGCTACACCTTC.

With regard to this clone: At one end the junction does not follow the germline gene, possibly because of a read error. The chain combines TRBV6-5 with TRBJ1-5, with 7 bases aligning to TRBD1. CDR1 is MNHEY, CDR2 SVGAGI, per germline. This CDR3 spans 15 amino acids. Written as DNA, the CDR3 is TGTGCCAGCAGTACGACAGGGATTAGCGATCAGCCCCAGCATTTT. Protein: CASSTTGISDQPQHF.

This chain links TRBV20-1 with TRBJ1-5; TRBD1 aligns across 7 bases. The junction had 4 bases not matched to a gene; V was cut back by 3 bases and J by 8 bases. The CDR3 runs 12 residues. Germline CDR1 DFQATT, CDR2 SNEGSKA (reference sequence). CDR3 coding DNA: TGCAGTGCTAGTTACGGACAGGAGCCCCAGCATTTT. Its protein product is CSASYGQEPQHF.

V and J are TRBV5-4 and TRBJ1-1; perhaps TRBD1 as D (6 bases). The germline gives CDR1 SGHNT, CDR2 YYREEE (reference sequence). Trimming pared 4 bases from V and 0 bases from J, leaving 10 bases between. CDR3 length: 14 residues. The CDR3 is CASSNNRVNTEAFF. The CDR3 DNA sequence: TGTGCCAGCAGCAATAACAGGGTGAACACTGAAGCTTTCTTT.

The chain employs TRBV5-1 and TRBJ2-7; D possibly corresponds to TRBD2 (6 bases). Germline assignment: CDR1 SGHRS and CDR2 YFSETQ. The CDR3 has 15 amino acids. V was trimmed by 4 bases and J by 0 bases, leaving 14 bases between them. The CDR3 spells CASSILSGLSYEQYF. For the CDR3, the DNA is TGCGCCAGCAGCATTCTGAGCGGGCTCTCCTACGAGCAGTACTTC.

CDR3 in DNA: TGTGCCAGCAGTTACCAAAACACCGGGGAGCTGTTTTTT. Amino acids: CASSYQNTGELFF. The chain employs TRBV6-5 and TRBJ2-2; D call uncertain. V was clipped by 2 bases and J by 2 bases, with 3 bases between them. The CDR3 sequence is 13 residues long. Germline lookup yields CDR1 MNHEY and CDR2 SVGAGI.